This T cell receptor (beta chain) emerged from a study of technical replicates of blood from four donors. The V end was cut by 5 bases, the J end by 1 base, with 18 bases between. The CDR3 loop spans 16 amino acids. Germline CDR1 is LNHDA and CDR2 is SQIVND (reference sequence). Some clones are missing from TCRdb's copy, which holds only in-frame ones; the method was immunoSEQ multiplex PCR. The sample includes about 89,000 clones, 94% of them seen just once. The table lists this clone with a count of one. Sequenced input: T cells isolated from PBMCs. The sequence derives from a human donor in good health. The chain has TRBV19 and TRBJ2-7, with a weak D call TRBD2 (5 bases). The CDR3 is CASSPLHWRASYEQYF. CDR3 DNA sequence: TGTGCCAGTAGTCCCCTTCACTGGCGGGCGTCCTACGAGCAGTACTTC.